These 22 T cell receptor beta chains share one sample of origin, sequenced in a study of neoadjuvant anti-PD-1 for oral cavity cancer (dated by TCRdb to the early 2020s). Library generation was performed with the immunoSEQ multiplex PCR assay. TCRdb holds this immuneACCESS table with in-frame rearrangements only. Some clones are missing; in checked studies, unresolved V genes explain under half, and the rest has no known cause. This sample lists some 66,000 clones; around four fifths were detected once. The top ten clonotypes cover approximately 3% of the sample. This specimen's time point label, per the study, means: before neoadjuvant nivolumab. The sample was PBMCs, taken before nivolumab (anti-PD-1) treatment. The receptors come from a person between 40 and 85 years old with oral cavity squamous cell carcinoma.

This chain joins TRBV4-1 and TRBJ1-6; D remains unclear. Trimming took 1 base from V and 6 from J, leaving 7 bases between them. This CDR3 contains 14 residues. The germline CDR1 and CDR2 sequences are MGHRA and YSYEKL. The chain's CDR3 is CASSQVSVNSPLHF. The DNA of the CDR3 is TGCGCCAGCAGCCAAGTTTCAGTTAATTCACCCCTCCACTTT.

The chain uses TRBV29-1 and TRBJ2-1; no definite D call. The CDR3 sequence is 11 residues long. V shed 6 bases and J shed 5 bases, with 8 bases lying between them. Germline CDR1 SQVTM, CDR2 ANQGSEA. CDR3 bases: TGCAGCGTGGGCCAAAACAATGAGCAGTTCTTC. This translates into CSVGQNNEQFF.

This chain joins TRBV15 and TRBJ2-2; D may correspond to TRBD1 or TRBD2 (5 bases each). This CDR3 has 17 residues. Trimming took off 0 bases at V and 5 bases at J, with 16 bases between the two ends. The germline V gene has CDR1 LNHNV and CDR2 YYDKDF (reference sequence). This CDR3 is CATSRDLGVVGTGELFF. The CDR3 region has the DNA TGTGCCACCAGCAGAGATTTGGGGGTAGTCGGGACCGGGGAGCTGTTTTTT.

The chain combines TRBV4-1 with TRBJ2-7, with TRBD2 as a possible D gene (5 bases). Trimming left V 0 bases short and J 3 bases short, with 12 bases between. The CDR3 consists of 15 residues. The germline V gene has CDR1 MGHRA and CDR2 YSYEKL. The CDR3 sequence is CASSQDSGWNYEQYF. CDR3 coding DNA: TGCGCCAGCAGCCAAGACTCGGGGTGGAACTACGAGCAGTACTTC.

The chain employs TRBV2 and TRBJ2-7; 7 positions match TRBD2. Germline V CDR1 and CDR2: SNHLY, FYNNEI. The J segment lost 3 bases and the V segment lost 8 bases, leaving 10 bases of the junction unmatched. The CDR3 has 14 amino acids. Here the CDR3 DNA reads TGTGCCAGCTCCCCGTGGGAGGGTTACTACGAGCAGTACTTC. This translates into CASSPWEGYYEQYF.

The CDR3 is CASSQDWIQGARINTEAFF. The CDR3 DNA is TGCGCCAGCAGCCAAGATTGGATACAGGGGGCGCGGATCAACACTGAAGCTTTCTTT. The chain is built from TRBV4-1 and TRBJ1-1, with TRBD1 matching over 9 bases. V lost 0 bases and J lost 2; bases outside the gene matches: 13. The CDR3 contains 19 residues. Per germline, CDR1 MGHRA and CDR2 YSYEKL.

The V call is TRBV6-6, the J call TRBJ2-3; D is undetermined. The V gene's germline CDR1 is MNHNY and CDR2 SVGAGI (reference sequence). Trimming stripped 0 bases from V and 4 bases from J, with 14 bases between. This CDR3 has 16 amino acids. The CDR3 reads CASSYSTLPGPDTQYF. The CDR3 DNA follows: TGTGCCAGCAGTTACTCCACTCTACCTGGCCCAGATACGCAGTATTTT.

This clone was seen a single time. Other DNA sequences of this sample code for an identical CDR3. The J gene is TRBJ2-1, the V gene TRBV7-8, with TRBD2 as a possible D gene (6 bases). Per the germline V gene, CDR1 is SGHVS and CDR2 is FQNEAQ. The CDR3 sequence is 17 residues long. Trimming took 1 base from V and 0 from J, leaving 13 bases between them. CDR3 coding DNA: TGTGCCAGCAGCTTAGGTGGTAGCGGTAGCTCCTACAATGAGCAGTTCTTC. It codes for CASSLGGSGSSYNEQFF.

The DNA of the CDR3 is TGTGCCAGCAGCTTGGAGGGCAACTCCTACGAGCAGTACTTC. Residues: CASSLEGNSYEQYF. This chain uses TRBV5-4 with TRBJ2-7; D remains unclear. There are 14 residues in the CDR3. CDR1 and CDR2 (germline): SGHNT, YYREEE (reference sequence). Trimming pared 0 bases from V and 0 bases from J, leaving 7 bases between. The variable domain in full, with the rest retrieved from reference TRBV5-4 and TRBJ2-7, is ETGVTQSPTHLIKTRGQQVTLRCSSQSGHNTVSWYQQALGQGPQFIFQYYREEENGRGNFPPRFSGLQFPNYSSELNVNALELDDSALYLCASSLEGNSYEQYFGPGTRLTVT.

The J gene is TRBJ2-2, the V gene TRBV5-1; 11 bases fit TRBD2. The CDR3 length is 16 residues. Germline V gene data show CDR1 as SGHRS and CDR2 as YFSETQ. The J segment lost 5 bases and the V segment lost 4 bases, leaving 7 bases of the junction unmatched. The chain's CDR3 is CASSPTSGSSTGELFF. The CDR3 bases are TGCGCCAGCAGCCCCACTAGCGGGAGTAGTACCGGGGAGCTGTTTTTT.

The chain has TRBV7-9 and TRBJ2-1; D gene ambiguous. Germline V gene sequence: CDR1 SEHNR, CDR2 FQNEAQ (reference sequence). The CDR3 has 14 amino acids. With 0 bases removed from V and 7 bases from J, the gap between germline ends came to 10 bases. The DNA for the CDR3 is TGTGCCAGCAGCTTAGCTTTAGTTTATAATGAGCAGTTCTTC. Its protein is CASSLALVYNEQFF.

The V and J genes are TRBV7-3 and TRBJ2-3, with D unclear. The germline gives CDR1 SGHTA, CDR2 FQGTGA. The length of the CDR3 is 13 residues. Trimming pared 4 bases from V and 5 bases from J, leaving 10 bases between. The CDR3 protein is CASSSGPQDTQYF. As DNA, the CDR3 is TGTGCCAGCAGCTCCGGGCCTCAAGATACGCAGTATTTT.

The chain employs TRBV10-2 and TRBJ2-5, with 7 bases identical to TRBD2. The junction had 7 bases not matched to a gene; V was cut back by 5 bases and J by 1 base. The CDR3 has 15 amino acids. Germline CDR1 WSHSY, CDR2 SAAADI. The chain's CDR3 is CASSHVWGGQETQYF. The CDR3 DNA reads as TGCGCCAGCAGTCACGTTTGGGGGGGCCAAGAGACCCAGTACTTC.

The V and J genes are TRBV10-3 and TRBJ1-1; D perhaps matches TRBD1 (6 bases). Trimming pared 6 bases from V and 1 base from J, leaving 21 bases between. CDR1 is ENHRY and CDR2 is SYGVKD in the germline V gene. This CDR3 has 17 residues. The CDR3 protein is CAIRTGTLLSRNTEAFF. CDR3 bases: TGTGCCATCAGGACCGGGACACTTCTTTCGCGGAACACTGAAGCTTTCTTT.

The rearrangement uses TRBV5-1 and TRBJ2-3, with D perhaps TRBD2 (5 bases). This CDR3 has 15 amino acids. The germline V and J ends were trimmed by 3 bases and 6 bases, with 17 bases remaining between them. Looked up from germline, CDR1 is SGHRS and CDR2 is YFSETQ. CDR3 nucleotides: TGCGCCAGCAGCTATTCCGGGCCCTCGGGGGATACGCAGTATTTT. Protein product: CASSYSGPSGDTQYF.

CDR3 sequence reads: CASSGELAAYNEQFF. Here the CDR3 DNA reads TGTGCCAGCAGTGGGGAACTAGCGGCCTACAATGAGCAGTTCTTC. The J gene is TRBJ2-1, the V gene TRBV28, with 8 bases matching TRBD2. This CDR3 is built from 15 residues. In germline, CDR1 is MDHEN, CDR2 SYDVKM. Trimming at V came to 5 bases and at J to 2 bases, leaving 5 bases not matched to a gene.

A few counts support this clone. The V gene is TRBV19, the J gene TRBJ1-4, with a weak D call TRBD1 (6 bases). The CDR3 extends over 13 amino acids. Germline V gene sequence: CDR1 LNHDA, CDR2 SQIVND (reference sequence). Trimming pared 9 bases from V and 8 bases from J, leaving 16 bases between. The CDR3 loop reads CASSGEVGEKLFF. CDR3 nucleotides: TGTGCCAGCTCAGGGGAGGTTGGGGAAAAACTGTTTTTT.

The chain combines TRBV27 with TRBJ2-7; D unclear. This CDR3 is 15 amino acids long. V was clipped by 5 bases and J by 3 bases, with 17 bases between them. Per the germline V gene, CDR1 is MNHEY and CDR2 is SMNVEV (reference sequence). The CDR3 here is CASSPLYNGGYEQYF. The CDR3 DNA sequence: TGTGCCAGCAGTCCCCTATACAACGGCGGCTACGAGCAGTACTTC.

This clone was observed once. This sequence joins TRBV5-1 and TRBJ1-2; the D gene is possibly TRBD1 (6 bases). Per the germline V gene, CDR1 is SGHRS and CDR2 is YFSETQ. V was clipped by 5 bases and J by 7 bases, with 15 bases between them. The CDR3 consists of 13 residues. In nucleotides, the CDR3 is TGCGCCAGCAGAGCGGAACAGGGCCCTGGCTACACCTTC. Residues: CASRAEQGPGYTF.

The chain combines TRBV11-3 with TRBJ2-2; weak D call: TRBD1 (5 bases). The germline V gene encodes CDR1 SGHNT and CDR2 YENEEA. This CDR3 is 15 amino acids long. Between the trimmed V and J ends, which lost 2 bases and 1 base, there was a span of 8 bases. The CDR3 loop reads CASSLFGQNTGELFF. The DNA of the CDR3 is TGTGCCAGCAGCTTATTTGGACAGAACACCGGGGAGCTGTTTTTT.

The rearrangement links TRBV7-9 to TRBJ2-7; 9 bases line up with TRBD2. V gave up 2 bases and J gave up 4 bases; unmatched junction bases: 3. Germline loops: CDR1 SEHNR, CDR2 FQNEAQ (reference sequence). This CDR3 has 14 residues. CDR3 DNA: TGTGCCAGCAGCTTACAAGGACTAGCGTACGAGCAGTACTTC. Its protein is CASSLQGLAYEQYF.

The chain recombines TRBV4-1 with TRBJ2-5; 7 bases line up with TRBD1. With 4 bases clipped from V and 1 base from J, the junction kept 6 bases outside the gene matches. CDR3 length equals 15 residues. Germline CDR1 reads MGHRA; CDR2 reads YSYEKL. CDR3 amino acids: CASSRFGTAQETQYF. The CDR3 DNA follows: TGCGCCAGCAGCCGCTTCGGGACAGCCCAAGAGACCCAGTACTTC.